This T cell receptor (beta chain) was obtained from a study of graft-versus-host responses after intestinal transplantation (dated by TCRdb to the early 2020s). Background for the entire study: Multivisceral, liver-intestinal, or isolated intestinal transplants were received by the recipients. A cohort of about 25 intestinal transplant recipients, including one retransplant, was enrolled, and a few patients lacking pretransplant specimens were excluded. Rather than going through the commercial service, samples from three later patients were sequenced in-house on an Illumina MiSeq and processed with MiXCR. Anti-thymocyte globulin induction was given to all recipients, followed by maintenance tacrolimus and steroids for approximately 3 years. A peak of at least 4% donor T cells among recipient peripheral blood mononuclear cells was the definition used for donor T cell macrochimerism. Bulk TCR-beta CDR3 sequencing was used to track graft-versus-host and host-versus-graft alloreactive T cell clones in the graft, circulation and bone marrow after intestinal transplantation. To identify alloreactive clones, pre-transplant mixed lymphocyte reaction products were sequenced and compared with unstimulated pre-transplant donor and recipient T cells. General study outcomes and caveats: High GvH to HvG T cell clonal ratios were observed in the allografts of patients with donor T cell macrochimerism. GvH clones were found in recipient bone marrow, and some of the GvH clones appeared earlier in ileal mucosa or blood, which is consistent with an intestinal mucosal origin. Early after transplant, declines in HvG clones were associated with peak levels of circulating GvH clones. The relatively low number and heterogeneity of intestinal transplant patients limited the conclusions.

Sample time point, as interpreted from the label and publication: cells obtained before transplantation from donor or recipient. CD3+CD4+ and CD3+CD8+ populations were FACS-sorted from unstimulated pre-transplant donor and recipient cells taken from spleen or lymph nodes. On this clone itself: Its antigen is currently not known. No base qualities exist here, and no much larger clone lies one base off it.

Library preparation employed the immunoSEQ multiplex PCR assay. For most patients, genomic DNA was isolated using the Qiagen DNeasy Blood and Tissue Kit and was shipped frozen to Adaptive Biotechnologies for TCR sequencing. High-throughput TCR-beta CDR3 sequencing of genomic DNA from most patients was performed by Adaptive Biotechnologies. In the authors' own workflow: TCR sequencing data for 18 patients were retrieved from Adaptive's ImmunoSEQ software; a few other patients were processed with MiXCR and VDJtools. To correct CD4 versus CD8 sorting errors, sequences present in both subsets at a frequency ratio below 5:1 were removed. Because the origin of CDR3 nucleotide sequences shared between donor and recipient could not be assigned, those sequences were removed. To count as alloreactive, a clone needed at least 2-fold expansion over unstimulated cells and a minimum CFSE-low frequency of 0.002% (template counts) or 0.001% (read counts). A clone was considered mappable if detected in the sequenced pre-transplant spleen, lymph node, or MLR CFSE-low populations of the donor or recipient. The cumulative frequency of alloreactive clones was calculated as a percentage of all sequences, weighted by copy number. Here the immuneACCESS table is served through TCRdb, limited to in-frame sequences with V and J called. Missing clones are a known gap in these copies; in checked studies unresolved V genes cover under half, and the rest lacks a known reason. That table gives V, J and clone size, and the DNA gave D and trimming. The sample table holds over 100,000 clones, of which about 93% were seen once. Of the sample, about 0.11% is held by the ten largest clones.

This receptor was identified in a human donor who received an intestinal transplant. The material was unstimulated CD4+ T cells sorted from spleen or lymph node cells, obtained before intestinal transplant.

CDR3 loop: CASRVSGMRNEQYF. The DNA sequence follows: TGTGCCAGCAGGGTTAGCGGGATGAGAAACGAGCAGTACTTC. This receptor chain uses TRBV6-1 and TRBJ2-7, and TRBD2 aligns with 8 junction nucleotides. From cysteine to phenylalanine, the CDR3 is 14 amino acids long. Left in the record is the CDR3 DNA by itself, 42 bases read in frame from the first base. The V end gives up 6 bases and the J end 5 bases, leaving 9 bases in the junction not matched to a gene. CDR1 MNHNS and CDR2 SASEGT are derived from the germline V gene.